The source of this T cell receptor beta chain is a study of cytomegalovirus exposure and HLA in healthy donors. Amplification used 60 Vbeta primers and 13 Jbeta primers. Measured with immunoSEQ multiplex PCR; TCRdb has only the in-frame clones, and not every one. This table holds about 130,000 clones, over 70% found once. Study-level points and caveats: TCR beta V- and J-gene trimming, according to a later analysis, was linked to a missense DCLRE1C variant.

V was clipped by 2 bases and J by 6 bases, with 8 bases between them. Germline values: CDR1 GTSNPN, CDR2 SVGIG (reference sequence). The CDR3 is 11 amino acids. Notes on this clone: Antigen specificity is unknown.

This sequence originates from a woman aged 18-35 years in good health and CMV-seronegative. V is TRBV30 and J is TRBJ2-7; D perhaps matches TRBD2 (5 bases). Specimen: PBMCs. The CDR3 DNA reads as TGTGCCTGGAGTAAGCGGCTCGAGCAGTACTTC. Translation: CAWSKRLEQYF.